These 5 T cell receptor beta chains came from one sample sequenced in a study of response to subunit inactivated influenza vaccine listed by TCRdb under 2018. The library was generated by RT-PCR. Reads for this sample came from an Illumina HiSeq 2500. Starting from the raw public reads, TCRdb applied fastp trimming at Q25, assembled clones with MiXCR and retained in-frame beta chains. Rows are unified per CDR3 protein, each entry keeping the most common DNA and genes. In all, the sample holds 550,000 to 650,000 distinct CDR3 sequences, and about 12% of those were seen once. Jointly, the top ten make up roughly 10% of the sample. The source material was PBMCs from blood, sampled on the day of vaccination. These receptors originate from a man aged 45-65 years who received an inactivated influenza vaccine. Donor details come from another sample of the same person, matched by shared clones.

The V gene is TRBV27, the J gene TRBJ2-5; possibly TRBD2 for D (5 bases). This CDR3 spans 16 amino acids. The germline CDR1 and CDR2 sequences are MNHEY and SMNVEV (reference sequence). The ends were cut back, 1 base at V and 5 bases at J, with 17 bases in the middle. The CDR3 protein is CASSLLAGGDWETQYF. The CDR3 nucleotides are TGTGCCAGCAGTTTATTGGCGGGTGGGGATTGGGAGACCCAGTACTTC.

This clonotype was counted only a few times. The chain uses TRBV28 and TRBJ2-5; no reliable D call. CDR3 length: 13 amino acids. With 1 base removed from V and 6 bases from J, the gap between germline ends came to 9 bases. The V gene's germline CDR1 is MDHEN and CDR2 SYDVKM. CDR3 sequence reads: CASSLLPRQTQYF. The DNA of the CDR3 is TGTGCCAGCAGTTTATTACCAAGACAGACCCAGTACTTC.

Ten or more counts support this clonotype. The chain combines TRBV2 with TRBJ2-7, with D hard to call. Germline V gene data show CDR1 as SNHLY and CDR2 as FYNNEI. The V and J ends lost 7 bases and 6 bases respectively, with 10 bases between them. The CDR3 length is 11 residues. As DNA, the CDR3 is TGTGCCAGCAATGGGTTTGGCGAGCAGTACTTC. Protein: CASNGFGEQYF.

The CDR3 region is CASSAGGGWSNQPQHF. The CDR3 DNA follows: TGTGCCAGCAGTGCAGGGGGCGGCTGGAGCAATCAGCCCCAGCATTTT. The chain employs TRBV25-1 and TRBJ1-5, with 8 bases fitting TRBD1. Trimming at V came to 4 bases and at J to 1 base, leaving 6 bases not matched to a gene. Germline CDR1 reads MGHDK; CDR2 reads SYGVNS. CDR3 length equals 16 residues.

Details on this clonotype: At one boundary the junction diverges from the germline segment, which might be a read error. V usage is TRBV19 and J usage is TRBJ1-3; D unresolved. The germline V gene encodes CDR1 LNHDA and CDR2 SQIVND (reference sequence). The CDR3 has 13 amino acids. Here the CDR3 reads CASSTALGNTIYF. In DNA form, the CDR3 reads TGTGCCAGCAGTACCGCCCTTGGAAACACCATATATTTT.